The clone carrying this T cell receptor beta chain has a handful of counts. Its antigen is not known. Germline values: CDR1 LGHNA, CDR2 YSLEER. The germline V and J ends were trimmed by 6 bases and 0 bases, with 17 bases remaining between them. This CDR3 is built from 17 residues. Amplification used 60 Vbeta primers and 13 Jbeta primers. The table came from immunoSEQ multiplex PCR; TCRdb's copy has only in-frame clones and leaves some out. The table shows 90,000 to 100,000 clones, with approximately 71% occurring only once. This entry is derived from a study of cytomegalovirus exposure and HLA in healthy donors. Regarding the study as a whole: Available immune exposure information was restricted to CMV serostatus only.

This TCR came from a man over 45 in good health and CMV-seronegative. The chain uses TRBV4-3 and TRBJ2-2, with D possibly being TRBD1 (6 bases). Sample: PBMCs. CDR3 DNA sequence: TGCGCCAGCAGGCCTCGCCGAGGGACAACGAACACCGGGGAGCTGTTTTTT. Its protein product is CASRPRRGTTNTGELFF.